This T cell receptor beta chain was identified in a study of T cell clonality in common variable immunodeficiency. CVID subjects had received replacement immunoglobulin for at least one year. Heparinized whole blood, roughly 4.5 to 9 ml, came from each donor. The repertoire was sequenced with immunoSEQ multiplex PCR; TCRdb's copy has only in-frame clones and lacks some. Singletons are absent from the sample, which has tens of thousands of clones. The CDR3 runs to 15 residues. Germline CDR1 and CDR2: MNHNS and SASEGT. V gave up 2 bases and J gave up 3 bases, with 11 bases separating them. Study-level results: What drives increased CVID clonality needs T cell subpopulation sequencing. Common variable immunodeficiency TCR beta sequences reportedly had fewer deletions and N-nucleotide insertions.

This clone turned up a few times. The antigen is unknown. Read coverage stops 3 residues before the CDR3 terminus; the germline J gene supplies the remainder. The chain carries TRBV6-1 and TRBJ1-5; D is ambiguous. Sequencing was carried out using peripheral blood mononuclear cells. The receptor was isolated from a human donor with common variable immunodeficiency. CDR3 region: CASSEPGLSNQPQHF. The part of the CDR3 DNA that was read is TGTGCCAGCAGTGAACCAGGTCTTTCCAATCAGCCC.